What follows are 15 T cell receptor beta chains derived from one specimen sequenced in a study of blood T cell repertoires in COVID-19. Sequencing was performed with immunoSEQ multiplex PCR; in TCRdb, only in-frame clones are kept and a portion is missing. This sample has some 50,000 clones, with around 82% found just once. The specimen was peripheral blood. All receptors derive from a man aged 35 to 55 with acute or convalescent COVID-19.

This chain uses TRBV4-1 with TRBJ1-5; 8 positions match TRBD1. Unmatched junction bases numbered 9, after V lost 1 base and J lost 4 bases. Germline CDR1 is MGHRA and CDR2 is YSYEKL. The CDR3 is 17 amino acids. In nucleotides, the CDR3 is TGCGCCAGCAGCCAAGTAGGCAGGGGGCCACTTAATCAGCCCCAGCATTTT. This sequence encodes CASSQVGRGPLNQPQHF.

The chain combines TRBV5-4 with TRBJ1-4, with 9 bases lining up with TRBD1. J gave up 0 bases and V 4 bases, and 4 bases lay outside the gene matches. Looked up from germline, CDR1 is SGHNT and CDR2 is YYREEE (reference sequence). The CDR3 consists of 16 residues. For the CDR3, the DNA is TGTGCCAGCAGCCCGGGACAGGGTGCAACTAATGAAAAACTGTTTTTT. Protein: CASSPGQGATNEKLFF. Based on the CDR3 plus reference TRBV5-4 and TRBJ1-4, the full variable domain is ETGVTQSPTHLIKTRGQQVTLRCSSQSGHNTVSWYQQALGQGPQFIFQYYREEENGRGNFPPRFSGLQFPNYSSELNVNALELDDSALYLCASSPGQGATNEKLFFGSGTQLSVL.

This chain uses TRBV5-1 with TRBJ2-3, with a possible D match to TRBD2 (5 bases). CDR1 is SGHRS and CDR2 is YFSETQ in the germline V gene. V was trimmed by 4 bases and J by 4 bases, leaving 19 bases between them. The CDR3 consists of 16 residues. CDR3: CASSPLLGPPADTQYF. The CDR3 DNA is TGCGCCAGCAGCCCGTTACTAGGACCTCCGGCAGATACGCAGTATTTT.

This sequence joins TRBV5-6 and TRBJ1-2, with D unresolved. CDR1 SGHDT and CDR2 YYEEEE come from the germline V gene. V was trimmed by 2 bases and J by 0 bases, leaving 5 bases between them. The CDR3 sequence is 13 residues long. CDR3 nucleotides: TGTGCCAGCAGCTTTCTTTCTAACTATGGCTACACCTTC. It specifies CASSFLSNYGYTF.

J is TRBJ2-3 and V is TRBV11-3; D is ambiguous. Per the germline V gene, CDR1 is SGHNT and CDR2 is YENEEA. Trimming stripped 0 bases from V and 2 bases from J, with 3 bases between. There are 13 residues in the CDR3. CDR3 residues: CASSLDVTDTQYF. CDR3 DNA: TGTGCCAGCAGCTTAGACGTCACAGATACGCAGTATTTT.

The gene calls are TRBV10-2 and TRBJ2-7; 12 nucleotides match TRBD2. The germline V gene has CDR1 WSHSY and CDR2 SAAADI. The ends lost 5 bases at V and 9 bases at J; junction bases unmatched: 5. The CDR3 sequence is 13 residues long. Written as DNA, the CDR3 is TGCGCCAGCAGTCAGACTAGCGGGGGCCGGCAGTACTTC. It encodes CASSQTSGGRQYF.

The chain uses TRBV18 and TRBJ1-2; D is unresolved. Germline CDR1 KGHSH, CDR2 LQKENI. This CDR3 is 12 amino acids long. The V end was cut by 2 bases, the J end by 4 bases, with 5 bases between. The CDR3 nucleotides read TGTGCCAGCTCACCATCCCTCTATGGCTACACCTTC. Encoded protein: CASSPSLYGYTF. Using reference TRBV18 and TRBJ1-2 for the parts outside the CDR3, the full variable domain is NAGVMQNPRHLVRRRGQEARLRCSPMKGHSHVYWYRQLPEEGLKFMVYLQKENIIDESGMPKERFSAEFPKEGPSILRIQQVVRGDSAAYFCASSPSLYGYTFGSGTRLTVV.

This sequence joins TRBV9 and TRBJ2-7; TRBD1 agrees at 9 bases. V lost 3 bases to trimming and J lost 2 bases; unmatched junction nucleotides: 9. Germline CDR1 is SGDLS and CDR2 is YYNGEE. The CDR3 runs 16 residues. The CDR3 sequence: CASSADRGAGPYEQYF. The CDR3 DNA reads TGTGCCAGCAGCGCGGACAGGGGCGCAGGTCCCTACGAGCAGTACTTC. The whole variable domain, filled in from reference TRBV9 and TRBJ2-7, reads DSGVTQTPKHLITATGQRVTLRCSPRSGDLSVYWYQQSLDQGLQFLIQYYNGEERAKGNILERFSAQQFPDLHSELNLSSLELGDSALYFCASSADRGAGPYEQYFGPGTRLTVT.

The V and J genes are TRBV6-5 and TRBJ2-3, with TRBD1 matching 8 bases. V was clipped by 5 bases and J by 2 bases; unmatched bases: 6. CDR1 is MNHEY, CDR2 SVGAGI, per germline. This CDR3 is 15 amino acids long. The DNA for the CDR3 is TGTGCCAGCAGTCGGACAGGGAGAAACACAGATACGCAGTATTTT. This codes for CASSRTGRNTDTQYF.

This clone was detected once. This sequence joins TRBV6-5 and TRBJ1-1, with 7 bases lining up with TRBD1. This CDR3 contains 15 residues. Germline CDR1 reads MNHEY; CDR2 reads SVGAGI. J was trimmed by 2 bases and V by 0 bases; bases with no gene match: 3. In nucleotides, the CDR3 is TGTGCCAGCAGTTACTCCGGGACAGTCAACACTGAAGCTTTCTTT. It codes for CASSYSGTVNTEAFF.

This clone was seen more than once but under ten times. The chain has TRBV28 and TRBJ2-1; weak D call: TRBD1 (5 bases). Trimming removed 8 bases at V and 9 bases at J, with 17 bases between. CDR1 and CDR2 (germline): MDHEN, SYDVKM. The CDR3 has 13 residues. Here the CDR3 reads CASSTAIRGEQFF. Written as DNA, the CDR3 is TGTGCCAGCTCGACCGCAATAAGGGGTGAGCAGTTCTTC.

This clone was detected once. The chain recombines TRBV24-1 with TRBJ2-1; D is possibly TRBD1 (5 bases). The CDR3 contains 11 residues. Germline V CDR1 and CDR2: KGHDR, SFDVKD. Trimming cost V 9 bases and J 7 bases, with 9 bases left between them. CDR3 in amino acids: CATGQGNEQFF. In DNA, the CDR3 is TGTGCCACCGGTCAGGGAAATGAGCAGTTCTTC.

This chain links TRBV6-6 with TRBJ1-1; possibly TRBD1 for D (6 bases). CDR3 length: 12 residues. Germline V CDR1 and CDR2: MNHNY, SVGAGI (reference sequence). V was shortened by 4 bases and J by 8 bases, with 11 bases between the two germline ends. The CDR3 region has the DNA TGTGCCAGCAGTTCTACAGGGTGGGAAGCTTTCTTT. This encodes CASSSTGWEAFF.

The chain employs TRBV7-2 and TRBJ2-1; TRBD2 matches at 8 bases. CDR1 is SGHTA and CDR2 is FQGNSA in the germline V gene. V lost 5 bases, J lost 8 bases, and 2 bases stayed unmatched. The CDR3 is 12 amino acids. This CDR3 reads CASSGGGYEQFF. In DNA, the CDR3 is TGTGCCAGCAGCGGCGGGGGGTATGAGCAGTTCTTC.

The gene calls are TRBV27 and TRBJ2-7, with 8 bases fitting TRBD1. Trimming removed 3 bases from V and 6 bases from J; junction bases left unmatched: 10. The CDR3 is 15 residues long. Germline values: CDR1 MNHEY, CDR2 SMNVEV (reference sequence). DNA for the CDR3: TGTGCCAGCAGTTTGGTCAGGGGGCCCTTGGGCGAGCAGTACTTC. It codes for CASSLVRGPLGEQYF.